This record looks at one T cell receptor beta chain sequence and its context. Its antigen is currently unknown. Generated by immunoSEQ multiplex PCR, the TCRdb table keeps only in-frame clones and is missing some. This sample carries 150,000 to 200,000 clones, roughly 88% of them seen once, and the ten largest clones take around 4.4%. V lost 7 bases to trimming and J lost 2 bases, with 14 bases between them. The CDR3 is 15 amino acids. Germline loops: CDR1 LNHDA, CDR2 SQIVND (reference sequence). The source of the sample is a study of T cell responses to AZD1222 COVID-19 vaccine. Study-level findings and limits: Targeting of unmutated variant regions was reportedly seen in nearly half of spike-specific TCRs.

This clonotype was sampled from an adult who received the AZD1222 COVID-19 vaccine. The chain links TRBV19 to TRBJ1-4; D remains ambiguous. Sequencing was performed on peripheral blood, taken 28 days after the second AZD1222 dose. The CDR3 loop is CASMELGVTNEKLFF. As DNA, the CDR3 is TGTGCCAGTATGGAACTCGGGGTTACTAATGAAAAACTGTTTTTT. The whole variable domain, remainder taken from reference TRBV19 and TRBJ1-4, is DGGITQSPKYLFRKEGQNVTLSCEQNLNHDAMYWYRQDPGQGLRLIYYSQIVNDFQKGDIAEGYSVSREKKESFPLTVTSAQKNPTAFYLCASMELGVTNEKLFFGSGTQLSVL.